These 22 T cell receptor beta chains originate from one sample sequenced in a study of T cells expressing NK-cell markers. TCRdb derives one entry per CDR3 protein from the 5' RACE reads, leaving out DNA. The table lists approximately 440,000 distinct CDR3 sequences, with around 1.4% in the top ten. Sequencing was performed on blood T cells: a sorted CD56 or NKG2C T cell subset, CD4+ or CD8+ T cells, or bulk PBMC T cells (not recorded which). The receptors were gathered from a woman aged 45-65 years in good health.

The chain is built from TRBV29-1 and TRBJ1-2; absent DNA, TCRdb's TRBD1 call cannot be checked. The germline gives CDR1 SQVTM, CDR2 ANQGSEA. This CDR3 comprises 12 residues. The CDR3 loop reads CSVTGLNYGYTF. The whole variable domain, remainder taken from reference TRBV29-1 and TRBJ1-2, is SAVISQKPSRDICQRGTSLTIQCQVDSQVTMMFWYRQQPGQSLTLIATANQGSEATYESGFVIDKFPISRPNLTFSTLTVSNMSPEDSSIYLCSVTGLNYGYTFGSGTRLTVV.

The CDR3 region is CASSYFLADTGELFF. The rearrangement joins TRBV6-5 to TRBJ2-2. The CDR3 consists of 15 residues. Per germline, CDR1 MNHEY and CDR2 SVGAGI.

J is TRBJ2-7 and V is TRBV29-1. In germline, CDR1 is SQVTM, CDR2 ANQGSEA. The CDR3 spans 11 residues. This CDR3 reads CSVSVVGEQYF.

The V gene is TRBV5-1, the J gene TRBJ1-4. The CDR3 totals 15 residues. Germline V lookup: CDR1 SGHRS, CDR2 YFSETQ. The chain's CDR3 is CASSSKPSLNEKLFF.

The chain has TRBV29-1 and TRBJ2-2; absent DNA, TCRdb's TRBD1 call cannot be checked. The CDR3 has 16 residues. The germline V gene encodes CDR1 SQVTM and CDR2 ANQGSEA. CDR3 region: CSVEDRDRPNTGELFF.

This rearrangement joins TRBV6-5 to TRBJ1-3; no DNA is available, so the TRBD1 call from TCRdb remains unchecked. Per the germline V gene, CDR1 is MNHEY and CDR2 is SVGAGI. The CDR3 length is 13 residues. CDR3 sequence: CASSYSNGGTIYF.

The J gene is TRBJ1-3, the V gene TRBV4-1. There are 14 residues in the CDR3. The germline CDR1 and CDR2 sequences are MGHRA and YSYEKL. This chain's CDR3 is CASSQGGAGNTIYF.

This chain links TRBV12-5 with TRBJ1-4. CDR3 size: 12 residues. The V gene's germline CDR1 is LGHNT and CDR2 FRNRAP. The chain's CDR3 is CASGLDGMKLFF.

The chain combines TRBV11-2 with TRBJ2-1; TCRdb's D call, TRBD1, is unchecked because there is no DNA. This CDR3 region has 13 residues. Per the germline V gene, CDR1 is SGHAT and CDR2 is FQNNGV. CDR3 sequence: CASSLVGTGEQFF. The full variable domain, with the rest looked up from reference TRBV11-2 and TRBJ2-1, is EAGVAQSPRYKIIEKRQSVAFWCNPISGHATLYWYQQILGQGPKLLIQFQNNGVVDDSQLPKDRFSAERLKGVDSTLKIQPAKLEDSAVYLCASSLVGTGEQFFGPGTRLTVL.

The gene calls are TRBV4-2 and TRBJ2-7; TCRdb picks TRBD1, but there is no DNA to check that call. Germline-derived CDR1 and CDR2 are LGHNA and YNFKEQ. This CDR3 is 16 amino acids long. The CDR3 reads CASSQDAGQRAYEQYF.

V usage is TRBV20-1 and J usage is TRBJ2-4; the TCRdb D gene call, TRBD1, has no DNA to confirm it. CDR3 size: 13 residues. Germline V gene data show CDR1 as DFQATT and CDR2 as SNEGSKA (reference sequence). CDR3: CSARRQGLDIQYF.

The chain links TRBV5-1 to TRBJ1-5; TCRdb's D call of TRBD1 is untestable without DNA. This CDR3 has 15 residues. Germline V gene sequence: CDR1 SGHRS, CDR2 YFSETQ. This CDR3 is CASSLGDGTNQPQHF.

The rearrangement uses TRBV20-1 and TRBJ2-6. Germline V lookup: CDR1 DFQATT, CDR2 SNEGSKA (reference sequence). The CDR3 has 16 amino acids. This CDR3 reads CSARRHPSSGANVLTF.

The V call is TRBV18, the J call TRBJ2-7. Germline V gene lookup returns CDR1 KGHSH and CDR2 LQKENI. The CDR3 runs 15 residues. The CDR3 loop is CASSPLPNNPYEQYF.

J is TRBJ2-5 and V is TRBV16; the D call of TRBD1 rests on TCRdb alone, since no DNA is present to check it. Germline assignment: CDR1 KGHSY and CDR2 FQNENV. The CDR3 covers 15 residues. The CDR3 is CASSQRSSRGETQYF. The complete variable domain, with remaining parts taken from reference TRBV16 and TRBJ2-5, reads GEEVAQTPKHLVRGEGQKAKLYCAPIKGHSYVFWYQQVLKNEFKFLISFQNENVFDETGMPKERFSAKCLPNSPCSLEIQATKLEDSAVYFCASSQRSSRGETQYFGPGTRLLVL.

The V call is TRBV5-1, the J call TRBJ1-2; the TCRdb D gene call, TRBD1, has no DNA to confirm it. CDR3 length equals 14 residues. The germline CDR1 and CDR2 sequences are SGHRS and YFSETQ. This CDR3 reads CASSGGTGVRGYTF.

CDR3 region: CASSQRGELQAFF. The genes are TRBV3-1 and TRBJ1-1; TCRdb proposes TRBD1, but this gene call is untestable without DNA. The germline V gene has CDR1 LGHDT and CDR2 YNNKEL (reference sequence). The CDR3 consists of 13 residues.

The chain uses TRBV10-3 and TRBJ2-5; there is no DNA to check the TCRdb D call of TRBD1. The CDR3 is 17 residues long. The germline gives CDR1 ENHRY, CDR2 SYGVKD. CDR3 protein: CAISALGRGTPQETQYF.

The rearrangement joins TRBV12-5 to TRBJ1-1; TCRdb lists TRBD1, though no DNA is available to test this call. The CDR3 is 12 residues long. Germline-derived CDR1 and CDR2 are LGHNT and FRNRAP. CDR3 amino acids: CASGFPGGEAFF.

CDR3: CASSYTGTRNYEQYF. The rearrangement uses TRBV12-3 or TRBV12-4 and TRBJ2-7; the TCRdb call, TRBD2, lacks DNA for checking. CDR3 size: 15 residues.

The chain's CDR3 is CASKRTGTSAADTQYF. V is TRBV7-8 and J is TRBJ2-3; TCRdb indicates TRBD2, and absent DNA this call remains unverified. The length of the CDR3 is 16 residues. Germline CDR1 SGHVS, CDR2 FQNEAQ.

The V call is TRBV7-9, the J call TRBJ2-7; TCRdb selects TRBD1, and the lack of DNA leaves this call unchecked. CDR1 SEHNR and CDR2 FQNEAQ come from the germline V gene (reference sequence). The CDR3 contains 11 residues. The chain's CDR3 is CASSYAGEQYF.